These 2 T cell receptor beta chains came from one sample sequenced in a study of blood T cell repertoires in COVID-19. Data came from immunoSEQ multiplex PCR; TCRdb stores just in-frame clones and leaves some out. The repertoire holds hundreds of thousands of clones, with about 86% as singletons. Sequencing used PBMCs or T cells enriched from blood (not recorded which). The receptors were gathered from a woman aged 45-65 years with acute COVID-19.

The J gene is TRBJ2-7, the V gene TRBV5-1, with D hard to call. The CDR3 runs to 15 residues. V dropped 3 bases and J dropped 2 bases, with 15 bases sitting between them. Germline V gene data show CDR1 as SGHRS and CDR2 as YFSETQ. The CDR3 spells CASSSGYSRPYEQYF. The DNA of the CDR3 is TGCGCCAGCAGCTCAGGATACTCTCGGCCCTACGAGCAGTACTTC.

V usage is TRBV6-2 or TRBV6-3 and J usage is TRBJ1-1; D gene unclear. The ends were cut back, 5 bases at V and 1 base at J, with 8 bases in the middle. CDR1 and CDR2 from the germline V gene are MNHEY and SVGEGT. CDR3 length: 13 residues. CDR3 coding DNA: TGTGCCAGCAGTCCCCGGGGGAACACTGAAGCTTTCTTT. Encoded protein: CASSPRGNTEAFF.